One sample yielded the 6 T cell receptor beta chains listed below, sequenced in a study of regulatory T cells in long-lasting Graves disease. Time point meaning: newly diagnosed GD, antithyroid drugs for less than 3 months. Making the TCR library involved RNA that had been extracted from PBMCs. According to the study, TCR beta libraries were built with iRepertoire HTBI primers and CDR3-region Arm-PCR. TCRdb re-called the multiplex PCR reads with MiXCR, one entry per CDR3 protein. This sample has hundreds of thousands of distinct CDR3 sequences, with approximately 15% found just once. Another study also made use of these data, one on T cells in Graves' hyperthyroidism and ophthalmopathy.

The source was peripheral blood mononuclear cells (PBMCs), collected at new diagnosis, from a patient treated with antithyroid drugs. The receptors derive from a woman aged 25 to 39 with Graves disease.

This clonotype was found many times. The V gene is TRBV20-1, the J gene TRBJ1-4; D gene uncertain. V was shortened by 5 bases and J by 4 bases, with 5 bases between the two germline ends. The germline V gene encodes CDR1 DFQATT and CDR2 SNEGSKA (reference sequence). The CDR3 is 11 residues long. The CDR3 spells CSAEFNEKLFF. DNA of the CDR3: TGCAGTGCTGAATTTAATGAAAAACTGTTTTTT.

In its sample, this clonotype was seen a few times. This chain uses TRBV6-9 with TRBJ2-7, with unresolved D. The CDR3 is 13 residues long. V lost 3 bases and J 3 bases, leaving 9 bases between the germline ends. Germline V CDR1 and CDR2: MNHGY, SVAAGI. The CDR3 sequence: CASSYSLNYEQYF. DNA for the CDR3: TGTGCCAGCAGTTACTCCCTAAACTACGAGCAGTACTTC.

This clonotype was seen repeatedly, ten times or more. The chain combines TRBV7-2 with TRBJ1-6; D might be TRBD1 (5 bases). CDR1 is SGHTA and CDR2 is FQGNSA in the germline V gene. Trimming shortened V by 4 bases and J by 9 bases, and 13 bases separated the two germline ends. The CDR3 extends over 14 amino acids. CDR3 protein: CASSWGGGSSPLHF. CDR3 in DNA: TGTGCCAGCAGCTGGGGGGGAGGGTCTTCACCCCTCCACTTT.

This clonotype was detected only a few times. The chain links TRBV7-9 to TRBJ1-2, with 7 bases fitting TRBD1. The V gene end was trimmed by 6 bases and the J gene end by 6 bases; junction bases not matched to a gene: 7. The CDR3 has 13 residues. Germline V gives CDR1 SEHNR, CDR2 FQNEAQ (reference sequence). The DNA for the CDR3 is TGTGCCAGCAGGTTGGCAGGGGGAGATGGCTACACCTTC. Residues: CASRLAGGDGYTF.

Note on this clonotype: One junction end does not reproduce the germline sequence, and a read error may be involved. This rearrangement joins TRBV7-9 to TRBJ1-1; TRBD1 is a possible D gene (5 bases). This CDR3 has 11 amino acids. CDR1 is SEHNR, CDR2 FQNEAQ, per germline (reference sequence). The CDR3 loop is CASSLGAGGFF. The CDR3 DNA is TGTGCCAGCAGTTTAGGGGCAGGTGGTTTCTTT.

This clonotype was detected many times. The CDR3 DNA reads TGTGCCAGCAGCAAGACAGGGCTGTGGGTTCGACCAGATACGCAGTATTTT. It encodes CASSKTGLWVRPDTQYF. The chain uses TRBV2 and TRBJ2-3, with TRBD1 matching 7 bases. Germline CDR1 SNHLY, CDR2 FYNNEI. The trim removed 6 bases at V and 4 bases at J, leaving 16 bases unmatched. CDR3 size: 17 residues.